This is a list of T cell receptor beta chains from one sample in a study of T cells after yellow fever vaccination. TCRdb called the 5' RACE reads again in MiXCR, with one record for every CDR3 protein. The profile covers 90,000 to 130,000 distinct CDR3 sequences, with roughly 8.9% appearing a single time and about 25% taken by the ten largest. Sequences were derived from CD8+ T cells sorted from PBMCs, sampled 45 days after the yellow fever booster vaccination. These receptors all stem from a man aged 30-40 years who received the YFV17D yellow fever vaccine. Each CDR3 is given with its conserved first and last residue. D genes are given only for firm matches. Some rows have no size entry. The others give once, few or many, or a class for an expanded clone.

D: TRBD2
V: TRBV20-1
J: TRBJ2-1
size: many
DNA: TGCAGTGCCTCGACTAGCGGGAGAAATGAGCAGTTCTTC
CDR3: CSASTSGRNEQFF

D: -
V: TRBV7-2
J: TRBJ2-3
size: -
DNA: TGTGCCAGCAGCGGGGAGGTTGCGAGCACAGATACGCAGTATTTT
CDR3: CASSGEVASTDTQYF

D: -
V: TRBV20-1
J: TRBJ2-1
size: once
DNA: TGCAGTGCTAGGAGCCCAGACGATGCTCGGGAACAGTTCTTC
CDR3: CSARSPDDAREQFF

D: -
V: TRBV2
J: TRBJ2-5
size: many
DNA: TGTGCCAGCAACGAACGGGACACCCAAGAGACCCAGTACTTC
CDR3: CASNERDTQETQYF

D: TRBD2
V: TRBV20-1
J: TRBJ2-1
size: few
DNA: TGCAGTGCTACCGATTTCGGGAGGGCCCTCTTCGATGAGCAGTTCTTC
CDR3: CSATDFGRALFDEQFF

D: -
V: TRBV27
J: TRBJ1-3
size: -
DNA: TGTGCCAGCAGTTCGGGACACCTGAGCTCTGGAAACACCATATATTTT
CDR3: CASSSGHLSSGNTIYF

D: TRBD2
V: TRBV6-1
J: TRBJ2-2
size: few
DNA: TGTGCCAGCAGACCCATGACTAGCGGGAGGGCCGTGAACACCGGGGAGCTGTTTTTT
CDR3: CASRPMTSGRAVNTGELFF

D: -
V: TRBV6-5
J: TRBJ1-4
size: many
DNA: TGTGCCAGCAGTTCGGACCGCTTTGAGGAGGCTAATGAAAAACTGTTTTTT
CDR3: CASSSDRFEEANEKLFF

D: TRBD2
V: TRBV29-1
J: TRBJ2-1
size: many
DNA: TGCAGCGTTGAACTAGCGGATGCTAATGAGCAGTTCTTC
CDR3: CSVELADANEQFF

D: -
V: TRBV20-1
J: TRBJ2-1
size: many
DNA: TGCAGTGCTAGAGATCGAGGGGGAGGGTCCTACAATGAGCAGTTCTTC
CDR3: CSARDRGGGSYNEQFF

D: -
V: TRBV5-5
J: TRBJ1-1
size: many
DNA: TGTGCCAGCAGCGACCAAGGGGACACTGAAGCTTTCTTT
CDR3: CASSDQGDTEAFF

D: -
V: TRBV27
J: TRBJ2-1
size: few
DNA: TGTGCCAGCAGTCCGGGACCCCACAATGAGCAGTTCTTC
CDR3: CASSPGPHNEQFF

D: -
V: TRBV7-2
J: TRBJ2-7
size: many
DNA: TGTGCCAGCAGCCCAGAGTGGGGTTCCTTCTACGAGCAGTACTTC
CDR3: CASSPEWGSFYEQYF

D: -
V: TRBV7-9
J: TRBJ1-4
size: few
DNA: TGTGCCAGCAGCGGCGATCAACGGGAGGACACCCTGTTTAAACTGTTTTTT
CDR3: CASSGDQREDTLFKLFF